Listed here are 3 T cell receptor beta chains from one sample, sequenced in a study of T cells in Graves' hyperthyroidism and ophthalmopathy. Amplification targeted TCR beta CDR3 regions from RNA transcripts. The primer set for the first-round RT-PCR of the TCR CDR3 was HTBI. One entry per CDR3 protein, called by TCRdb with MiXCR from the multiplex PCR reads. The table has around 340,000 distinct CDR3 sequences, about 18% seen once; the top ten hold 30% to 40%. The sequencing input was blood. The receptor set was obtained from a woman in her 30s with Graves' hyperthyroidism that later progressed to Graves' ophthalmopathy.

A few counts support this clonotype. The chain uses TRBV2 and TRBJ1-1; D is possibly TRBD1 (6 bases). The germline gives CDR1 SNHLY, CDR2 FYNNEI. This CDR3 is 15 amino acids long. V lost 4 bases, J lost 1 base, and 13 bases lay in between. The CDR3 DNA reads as TGTGCCAGCAGTGTCGGGAGACAGGCGAACACTGAAGCTTTCTTT. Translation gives CASSVGRQANTEAFF.

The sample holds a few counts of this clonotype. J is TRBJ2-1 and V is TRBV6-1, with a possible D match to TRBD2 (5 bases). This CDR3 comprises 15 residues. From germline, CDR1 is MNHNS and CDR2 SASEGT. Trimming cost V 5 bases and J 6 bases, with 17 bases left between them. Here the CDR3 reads CASSFHPTRPNEQFF. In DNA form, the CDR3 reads TGTGCCAGCAGTTTCCACCCCACTAGACCCAATGAGCAGTTCTTC.

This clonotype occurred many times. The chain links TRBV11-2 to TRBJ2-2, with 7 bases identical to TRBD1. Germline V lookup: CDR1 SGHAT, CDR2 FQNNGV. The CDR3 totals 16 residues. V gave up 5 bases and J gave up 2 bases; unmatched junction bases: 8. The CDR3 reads CASSHGTERNTGELFF. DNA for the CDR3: TGTGCCAGCAGCCACGGGACAGAGCGAAACACCGGGGAGCTGTTTTTT.